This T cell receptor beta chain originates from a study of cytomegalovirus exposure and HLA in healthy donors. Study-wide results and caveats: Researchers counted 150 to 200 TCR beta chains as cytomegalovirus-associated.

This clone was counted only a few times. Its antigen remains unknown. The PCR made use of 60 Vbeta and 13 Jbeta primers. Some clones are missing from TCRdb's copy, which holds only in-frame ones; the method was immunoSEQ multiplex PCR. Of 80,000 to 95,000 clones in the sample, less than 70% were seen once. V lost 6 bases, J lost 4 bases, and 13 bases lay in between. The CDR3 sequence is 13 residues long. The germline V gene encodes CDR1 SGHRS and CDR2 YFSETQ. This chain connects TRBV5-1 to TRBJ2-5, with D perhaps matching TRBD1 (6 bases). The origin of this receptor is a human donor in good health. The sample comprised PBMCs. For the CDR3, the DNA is TGCGCCAGCAAGTTTCCAGGGGCAGAGACCCAGTACTTC. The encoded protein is CASKFPGAETQYF.